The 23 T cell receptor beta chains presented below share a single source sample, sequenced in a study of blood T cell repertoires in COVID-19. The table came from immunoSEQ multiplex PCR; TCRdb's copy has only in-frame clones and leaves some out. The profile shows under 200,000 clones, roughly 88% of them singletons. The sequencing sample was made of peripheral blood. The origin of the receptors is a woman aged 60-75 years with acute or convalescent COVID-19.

CDR3 nucleotide sequence: TGTGCCAGCACCGATCAGGGGGAGACCCAGTACTTC. This gives the protein CASTDQGETQYF. The chain carries TRBV27 and TRBJ2-5; D perhaps matches TRBD1 (6 bases). CDR1 is MNHEY, CDR2 SMNVEV, per germline (reference sequence). The CDR3 runs to 12 residues. The V gene lost 7 bases and the J gene lost 5 bases, with 11 bases spanning the gap.

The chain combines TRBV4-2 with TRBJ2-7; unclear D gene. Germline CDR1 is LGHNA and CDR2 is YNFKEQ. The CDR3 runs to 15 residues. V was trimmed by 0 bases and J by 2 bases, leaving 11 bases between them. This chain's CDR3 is CASSQDRNSPYEQYF. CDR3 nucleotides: TGTGCCAGCAGCCAAGATAGGAACAGTCCCTACGAGCAGTACTTC.

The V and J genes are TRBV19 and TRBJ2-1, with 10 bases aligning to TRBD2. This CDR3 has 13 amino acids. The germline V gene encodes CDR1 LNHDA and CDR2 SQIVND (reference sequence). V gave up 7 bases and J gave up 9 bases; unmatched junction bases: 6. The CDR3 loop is CASTGTSVAEQFF. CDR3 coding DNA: TGTGCCAGTACCGGGACTAGCGTGGCTGAGCAGTTCTTC.

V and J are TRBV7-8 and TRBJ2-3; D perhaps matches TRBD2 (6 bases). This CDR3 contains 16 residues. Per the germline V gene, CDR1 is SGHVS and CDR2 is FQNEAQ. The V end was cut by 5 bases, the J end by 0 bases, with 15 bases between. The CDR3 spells CASSPPTSPSTDTQYF. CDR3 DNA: TGTGCCAGCAGCCCCCCAACTAGCCCGAGCACAGATACGCAGTATTTT.

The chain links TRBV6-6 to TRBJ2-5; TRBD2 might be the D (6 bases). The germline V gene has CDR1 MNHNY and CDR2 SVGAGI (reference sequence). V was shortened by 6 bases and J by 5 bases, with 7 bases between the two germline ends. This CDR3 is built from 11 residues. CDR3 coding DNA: TGTGCCAGCAGCCTAGCGGAGACCCAGTACTTC. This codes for CASSLAETQYF.

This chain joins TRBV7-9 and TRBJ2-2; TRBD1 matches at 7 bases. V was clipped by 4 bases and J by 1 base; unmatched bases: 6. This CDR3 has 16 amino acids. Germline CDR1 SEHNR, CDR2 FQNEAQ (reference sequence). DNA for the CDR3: TGTGCCAGCAGCTACTCCGGGACAGAGAACACCGGGGAGCTGTTTTTT. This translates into CASSYSGTENTGELFF.

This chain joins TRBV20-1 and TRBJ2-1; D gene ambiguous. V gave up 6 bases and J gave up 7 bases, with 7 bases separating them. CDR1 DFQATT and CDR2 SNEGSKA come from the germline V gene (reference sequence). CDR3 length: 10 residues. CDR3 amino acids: CSAMLNEQFF. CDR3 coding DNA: TGCAGTGCGATGCTAAATGAGCAGTTCTTC.

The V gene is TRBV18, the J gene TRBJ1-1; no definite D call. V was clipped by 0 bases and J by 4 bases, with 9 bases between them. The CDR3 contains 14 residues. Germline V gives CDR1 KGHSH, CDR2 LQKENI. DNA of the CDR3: TGTGCCAGCTCACCACCCCTCGCGGGCACTGAAGCTTTCTTT. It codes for CASSPPLAGTEAFF.

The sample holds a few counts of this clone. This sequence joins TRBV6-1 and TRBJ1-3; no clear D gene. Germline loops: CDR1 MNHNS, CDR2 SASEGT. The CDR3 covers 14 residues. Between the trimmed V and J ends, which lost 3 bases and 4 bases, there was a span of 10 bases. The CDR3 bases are TGTGCCAGCAGTGAGAATACAGTAGGAAACACCATATATTTT. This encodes CASSENTVGNTIYF.

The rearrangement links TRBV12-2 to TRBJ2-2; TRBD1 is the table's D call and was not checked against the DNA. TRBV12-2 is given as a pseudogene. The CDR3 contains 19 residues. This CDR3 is CASRYTRSGPKGGTGELFF. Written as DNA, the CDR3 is TGTGCAAGTCGCTATACTCGCTCCGGGCCCAAAGGGGGTACCGGGGAGCTGTTTTTT.

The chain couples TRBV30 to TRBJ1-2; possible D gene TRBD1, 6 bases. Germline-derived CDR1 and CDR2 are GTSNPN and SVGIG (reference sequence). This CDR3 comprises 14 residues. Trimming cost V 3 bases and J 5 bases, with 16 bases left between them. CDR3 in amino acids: CAWSPSRGGYGYTF. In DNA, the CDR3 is TGTGCCTGGAGCCCCTCCAGGGGTGGGTATGGCTACACCTTC.

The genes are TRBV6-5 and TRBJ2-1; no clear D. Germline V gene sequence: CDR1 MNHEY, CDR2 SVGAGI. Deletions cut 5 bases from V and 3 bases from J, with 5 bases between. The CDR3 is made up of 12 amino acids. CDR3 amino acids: CASSPVYNEQFF. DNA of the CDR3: TGTGCCAGCAGTCCGGTCTACAATGAGCAGTTCTTC.

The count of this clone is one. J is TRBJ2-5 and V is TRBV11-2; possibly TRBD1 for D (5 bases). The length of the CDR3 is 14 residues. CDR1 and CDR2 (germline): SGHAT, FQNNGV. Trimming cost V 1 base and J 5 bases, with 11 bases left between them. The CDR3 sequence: CASSLGQGMETQYF. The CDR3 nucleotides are TGTGCCAGCAGCTTAGGTCAGGGAATGGAGACCCAGTACTTC.

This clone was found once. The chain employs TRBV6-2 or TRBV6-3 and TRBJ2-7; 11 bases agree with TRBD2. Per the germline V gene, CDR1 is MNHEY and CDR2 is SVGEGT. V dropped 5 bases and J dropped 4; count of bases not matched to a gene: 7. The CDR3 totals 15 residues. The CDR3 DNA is TGTGCCAGCAGTAGAAGACTAGCGGGGAGGTACGAGCAGTACTTC. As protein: CASSRRLAGRYEQYF.

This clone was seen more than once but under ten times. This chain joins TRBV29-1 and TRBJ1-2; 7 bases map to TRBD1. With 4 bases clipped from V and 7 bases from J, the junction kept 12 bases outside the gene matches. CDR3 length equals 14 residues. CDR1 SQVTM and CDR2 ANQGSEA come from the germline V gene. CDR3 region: CSVGVGRGQGGYTF. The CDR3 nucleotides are TGCAGCGTTGGTGTGGGAAGGGGGCAGGGTGGCTACACCTTC.

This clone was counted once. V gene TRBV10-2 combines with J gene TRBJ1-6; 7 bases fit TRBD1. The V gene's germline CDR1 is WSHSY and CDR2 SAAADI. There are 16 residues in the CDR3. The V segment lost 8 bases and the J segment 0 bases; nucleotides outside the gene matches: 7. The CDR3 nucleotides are TGCGCCAGCGCGGACAGGTTGAGCTCCTATAATTCACCCCTCCACTTT. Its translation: CASADRLSSYNSPLHF.

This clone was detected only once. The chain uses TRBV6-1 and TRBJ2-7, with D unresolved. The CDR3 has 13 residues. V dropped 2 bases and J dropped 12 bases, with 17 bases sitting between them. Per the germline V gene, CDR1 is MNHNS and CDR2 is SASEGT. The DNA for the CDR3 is TGTGCCAGCAGTGAAAGCGCTGGCACCTTTCTGTACTTC. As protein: CASSESAGTFLYF.

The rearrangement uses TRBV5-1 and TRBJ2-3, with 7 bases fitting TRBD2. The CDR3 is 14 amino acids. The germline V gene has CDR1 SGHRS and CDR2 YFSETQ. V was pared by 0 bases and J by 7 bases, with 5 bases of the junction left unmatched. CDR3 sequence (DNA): TGCGCCAGCAGCTTGGAGGCGGGGGTGAATACGCAGTATTTT. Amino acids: CASSLEAGVNTQYF.

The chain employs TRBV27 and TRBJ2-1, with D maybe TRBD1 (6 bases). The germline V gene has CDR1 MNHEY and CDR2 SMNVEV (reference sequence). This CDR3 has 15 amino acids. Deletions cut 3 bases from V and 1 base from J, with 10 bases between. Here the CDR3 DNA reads TGTGCCAGCAGTTTCCGAGGACAGTCCTACAATGAGCAGTTCTTC. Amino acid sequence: CASSFRGQSYNEQFF.

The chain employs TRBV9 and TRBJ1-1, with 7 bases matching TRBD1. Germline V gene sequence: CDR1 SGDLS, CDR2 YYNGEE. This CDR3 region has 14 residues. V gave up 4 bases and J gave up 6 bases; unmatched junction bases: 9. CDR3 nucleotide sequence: TGTGCCAGCAGCAGAGGGGGCTTGAGGGCTGAAGCTTTCTTT. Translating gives CASSRGGLRAEAFF. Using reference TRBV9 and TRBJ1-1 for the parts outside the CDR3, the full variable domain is DSGVTQTPKHLITATGQRVTLRCSPRSGDLSVYWYQQSLDQGLQFLIQYYNGEERAKGNILERFSAQQFPDLHSELNLSSLELGDSALYFCASSRGGLRAEAFFGQGTRLTVV.

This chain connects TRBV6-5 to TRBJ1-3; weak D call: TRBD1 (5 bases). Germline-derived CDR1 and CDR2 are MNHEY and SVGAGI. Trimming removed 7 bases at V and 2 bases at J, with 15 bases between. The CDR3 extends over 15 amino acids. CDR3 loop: CASTANRWAGNTIYF. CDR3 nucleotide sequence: TGTGCCAGCACAGCCAACAGGTGGGCTGGAAACACCATATATTTT.

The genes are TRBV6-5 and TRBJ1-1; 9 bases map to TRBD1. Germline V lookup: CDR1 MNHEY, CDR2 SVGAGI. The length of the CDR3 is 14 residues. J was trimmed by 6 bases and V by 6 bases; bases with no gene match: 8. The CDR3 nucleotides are TGTGCCAGCAGGCCCGGACAGGGGAGGTCTGAAGCTTTCTTT. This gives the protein CASRPGQGRSEAFF.

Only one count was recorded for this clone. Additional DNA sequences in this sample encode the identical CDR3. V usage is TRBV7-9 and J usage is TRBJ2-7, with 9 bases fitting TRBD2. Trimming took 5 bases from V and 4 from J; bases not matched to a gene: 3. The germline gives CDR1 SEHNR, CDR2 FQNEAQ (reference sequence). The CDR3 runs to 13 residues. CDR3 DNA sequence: TGTGCCAGCAGCAGTCTAGCGGGGTACGAGCAGTACTTC. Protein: CASSSLAGYEQYF.